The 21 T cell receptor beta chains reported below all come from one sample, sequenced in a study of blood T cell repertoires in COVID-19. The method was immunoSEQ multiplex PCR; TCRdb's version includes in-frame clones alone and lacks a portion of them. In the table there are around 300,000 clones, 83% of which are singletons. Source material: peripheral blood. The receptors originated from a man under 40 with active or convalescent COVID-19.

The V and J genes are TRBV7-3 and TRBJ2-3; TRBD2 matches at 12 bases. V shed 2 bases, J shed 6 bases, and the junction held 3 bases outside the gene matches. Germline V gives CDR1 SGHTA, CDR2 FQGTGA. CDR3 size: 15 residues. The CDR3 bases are TGTGCCAGCAGCTTAGGACTAGCGGGAACCGATACGCAGTATTTT. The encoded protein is CASSLGLAGTDTQYF. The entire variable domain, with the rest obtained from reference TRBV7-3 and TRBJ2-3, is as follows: GAGVSQTPSNKVTEKGKYVELRCDPISGHTALYWYRQSLGQGPEFLIYFQGTGAADDSGLPNDRFFAVRPEGSVSTLKIQRTERGDSAVYLCASSLGLAGTDTQYFGPGTRLTVL.

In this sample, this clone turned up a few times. As DNA, the CDR3 is TGTGCCAGCAGTGGAGGGGCTAGCGGGGGAGTAGAGCAGTTCTTC. Protein sequence: CASSGGASGGVEQFF. The chain employs TRBV6-2 or TRBV6-3 and TRBJ2-1; 10 nucleotides align to TRBD2. The CDR3 has 15 amino acids. Germline loops: CDR1 MNHEY, CDR2 SVGEGT. Trimming cost V 5 bases and J 10 bases; bases outside gene matches: 11.

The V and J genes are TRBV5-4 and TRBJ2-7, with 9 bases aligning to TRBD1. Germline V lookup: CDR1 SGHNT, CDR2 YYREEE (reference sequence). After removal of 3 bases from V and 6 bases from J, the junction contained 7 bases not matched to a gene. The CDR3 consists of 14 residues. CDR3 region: CASSYTGQGREQYF. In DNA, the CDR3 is TGTGCCAGCAGCTACACGGGACAGGGTCGCGAGCAGTACTTC.

In nucleotides, the CDR3 is TGTGCCAGCAGTTTGTCCGGGACAGGGGACTATGGCTACACCTTC. Residues: CASSLSGTGDYGYTF. The chain couples TRBV28 to TRBJ1-2; 10 bases are a match to TRBD1. With V trimmed by 3 bases and J by 3 bases, 4 bases remained unmatched. The CDR3 spans 15 residues. The germline V gene encodes CDR1 MDHEN and CDR2 SYDVKM.

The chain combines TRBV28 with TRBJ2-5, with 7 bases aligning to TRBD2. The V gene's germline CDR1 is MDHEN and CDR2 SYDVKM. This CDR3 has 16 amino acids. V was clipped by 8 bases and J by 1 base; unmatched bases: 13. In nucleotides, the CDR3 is TGTGCCAGCGAAACCCCCAGCGGGGCTCGCCAAGAGACCCAGTACTTC. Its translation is CASETPSGARQETQYF.

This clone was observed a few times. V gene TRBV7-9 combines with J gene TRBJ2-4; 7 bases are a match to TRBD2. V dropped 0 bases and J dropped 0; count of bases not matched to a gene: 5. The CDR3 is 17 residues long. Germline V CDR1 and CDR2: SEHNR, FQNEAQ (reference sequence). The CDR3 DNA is TGTGCCAGCAGCTTAGCGTCACTAGCGTTAGCCAAAAACATTCAGTACTTC. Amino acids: CASSLASLALAKNIQYF.

The CDR3 sequence is CASSSGGGLSTEAFF. The CDR3, as DNA: TGTGCCAGCAGCTCTGGGGGGGGGCTGAGCACTGAAGCTTTCTTT. The chain couples TRBV9 to TRBJ1-1, with a weak D call TRBD1 (6 bases). V lost 4 bases, J lost 4 bases, and 17 bases lay in between. The CDR3 is 15 amino acids. Per the germline V gene, CDR1 is SGDLS and CDR2 is YYNGEE.

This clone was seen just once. Written as DNA, the CDR3 is TGTGCCAGTAGGGACCGGGGGGAGACTAACTATGGCTACACCTTC. Amino acid sequence: CASRDRGETNYGYTF. The chain is built from TRBV19 and TRBJ1-2; weak D call: TRBD1 (5 bases). Germline CDR1 LNHDA, CDR2 SQIVND (reference sequence). The ends were cut back, 6 bases at V and 0 bases at J, with 14 bases in the middle. The length of the CDR3 is 15 residues.

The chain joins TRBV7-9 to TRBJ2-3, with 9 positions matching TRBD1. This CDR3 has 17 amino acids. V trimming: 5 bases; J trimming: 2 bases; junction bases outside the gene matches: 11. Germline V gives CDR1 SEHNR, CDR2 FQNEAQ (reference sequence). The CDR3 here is CASSRWSGTGPTDTQYF. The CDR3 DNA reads TGTGCCAGCAGCCGTTGGTCCGGGACAGGGCCCACAGATACGCAGTATTTT.

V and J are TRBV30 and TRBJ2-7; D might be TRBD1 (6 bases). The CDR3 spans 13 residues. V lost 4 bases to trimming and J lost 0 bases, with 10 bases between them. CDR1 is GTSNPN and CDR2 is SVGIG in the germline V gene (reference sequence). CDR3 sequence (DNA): TGTGCCTGGAACCAGGGGCACTCCTACGAGCAGTACTTC. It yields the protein CAWNQGHSYEQYF.

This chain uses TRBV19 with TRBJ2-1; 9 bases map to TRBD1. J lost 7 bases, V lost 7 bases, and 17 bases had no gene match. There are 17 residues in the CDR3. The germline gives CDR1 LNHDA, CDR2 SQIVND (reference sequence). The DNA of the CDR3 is TGTGCCAGTACCCCACGGTGGGACAGGGACCGAGGGAATGAGCAGTTCTTC. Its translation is CASTPRWDRDRGNEQFF. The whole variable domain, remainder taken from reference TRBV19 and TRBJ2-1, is DGGITQSPKYLFRKEGQNVTLSCEQNLNHDAMYWYRQDPGQGLRLIYYSQIVNDFQKGDIAEGYSVSREKKESFPLTVTSAQKNPTAFYLCASTPRWDRDRGNEQFFGPGTRLTVL.

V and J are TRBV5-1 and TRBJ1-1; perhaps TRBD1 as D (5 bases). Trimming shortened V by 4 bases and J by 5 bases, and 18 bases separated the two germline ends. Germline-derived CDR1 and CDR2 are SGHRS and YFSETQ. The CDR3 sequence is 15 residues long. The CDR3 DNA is TGCGCCAGCAGCGCCGGACCGGGGGGGAATACTGAAGCTTTCTTT. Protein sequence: CASSAGPGGNTEAFF.

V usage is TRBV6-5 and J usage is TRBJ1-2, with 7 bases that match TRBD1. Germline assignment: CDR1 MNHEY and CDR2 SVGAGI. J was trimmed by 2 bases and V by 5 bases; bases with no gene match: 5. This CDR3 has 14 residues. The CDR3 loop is CASSRQGENYGYTF. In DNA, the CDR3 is TGTGCCAGCAGTCGACAGGGAGAGAACTATGGCTACACCTTC.

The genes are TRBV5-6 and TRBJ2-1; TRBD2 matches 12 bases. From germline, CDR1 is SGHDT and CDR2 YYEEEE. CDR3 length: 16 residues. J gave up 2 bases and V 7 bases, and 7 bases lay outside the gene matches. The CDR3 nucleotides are TGTGCCAGCGGGAAGGGACTAGCGGGTCCCTACAATGAGCAGTTCTTC. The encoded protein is CASGKGLAGPYNEQFF.

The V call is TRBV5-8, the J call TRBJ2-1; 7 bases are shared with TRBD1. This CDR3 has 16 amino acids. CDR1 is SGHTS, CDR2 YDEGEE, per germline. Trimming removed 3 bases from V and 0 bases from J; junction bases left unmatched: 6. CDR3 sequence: CASSWTDRSSYNEQFF. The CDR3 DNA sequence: TGTGCCAGCAGCTGGACGGACAGGAGCTCCTACAATGAGCAGTTCTTC.

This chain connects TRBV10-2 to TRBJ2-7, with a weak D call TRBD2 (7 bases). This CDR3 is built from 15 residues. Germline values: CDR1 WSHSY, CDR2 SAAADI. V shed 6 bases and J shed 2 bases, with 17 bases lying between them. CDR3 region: CASSHKGGVTYEQYF. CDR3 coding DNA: TGCGCCAGCAGCCACAAAGGGGGGGTGACCTACGAGCAGTACTTC.

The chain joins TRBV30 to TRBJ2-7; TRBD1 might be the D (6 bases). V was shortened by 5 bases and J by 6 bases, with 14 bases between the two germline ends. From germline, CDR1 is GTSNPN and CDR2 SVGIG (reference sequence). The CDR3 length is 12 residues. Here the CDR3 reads CAWGTIATEQYF. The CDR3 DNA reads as TGTGCCTGGGGGACAATAGCGACCGAGCAGTACTTC. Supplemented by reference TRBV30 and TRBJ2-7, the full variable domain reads SQTIHQWPATLVQPVGSPLSLECTVEGTSNPNLYWYRQAAGRGLQLLFYSVGIGQISSEVPQNLSASRPQDRQFILSSKKLLLSDSGFYLCAWGTIATEQYFGPGTRLTVT.

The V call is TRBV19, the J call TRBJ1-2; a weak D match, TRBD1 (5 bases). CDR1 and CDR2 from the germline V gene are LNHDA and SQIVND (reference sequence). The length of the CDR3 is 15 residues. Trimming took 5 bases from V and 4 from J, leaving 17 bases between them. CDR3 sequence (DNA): TGTGCCAGTAGTCCGGGGGGAGGGGTCTGCTATGGCTACACCTTC. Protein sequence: CASSPGGGVCYGYTF.

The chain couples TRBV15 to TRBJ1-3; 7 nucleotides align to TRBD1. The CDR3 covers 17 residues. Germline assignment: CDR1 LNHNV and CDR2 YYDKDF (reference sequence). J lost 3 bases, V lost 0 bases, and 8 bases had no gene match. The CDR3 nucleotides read TGTGCCACCAGCAGAGATCGACAGGGAATGGTTGGAAACACCATATATTTT. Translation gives CATSRDRQGMVGNTIYF.

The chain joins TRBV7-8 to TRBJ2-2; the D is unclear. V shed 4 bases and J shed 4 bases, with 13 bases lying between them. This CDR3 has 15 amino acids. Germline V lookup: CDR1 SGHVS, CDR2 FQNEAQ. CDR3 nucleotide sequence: TGTGCCAGCAGCTCGGATAGGTGGAGCACCGGGGAGCTGTTTTTT. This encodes CASSSDRWSTGELFF.

The CDR3 sequence is CASSPPWDRGAAFF. As DNA, the CDR3 is TGTGCCAGTAGTCCCCCATGGGACAGGGGTGCCGCTTTCTTT. The chain joins TRBV19 to TRBJ1-1, with 10 bases lining up with TRBD1. CDR3 length: 14 residues. Germline V lookup: CDR1 LNHDA, CDR2 SQIVND (reference sequence). With V trimmed by 5 bases and J by 11 bases, 11 bases remained unmatched.